The entry below describes one T cell receptor (beta chain). Possible read error: a much larger clone is one base away. V was trimmed by 3 bases and J by 5 bases, leaving 17 bases between them. Per the germline V gene, CDR1 is SNHLY and CDR2 is FYNNEI. There are 16 residues in the CDR3. Construction of the TCR beta libraries employed iRepertoire HTBI primers in conjunction with Arm-PCR of CDR3 regions. TCRdb recomputed calls from the multiplex PCR reads with MiXCR, one row per CDR3 protein. The sample includes hundreds of thousands of distinct CDR3 sequences, roughly 16% of them seen just once. Time point meaning: newly diagnosed GD, antithyroid drugs for less than 3 months. Preparation of the TCR library used RNA extracted from PBMCs. The data were obtained in a study of regulatory T cells in long-lasting Graves disease. Separately, the same data were catalogued under a study of T cells in Graves' hyperthyroidism and ophthalmopathy. As that report states: Patients having uncontrolled infection, another autoimmune disease, pregnancy or lactation were not included.

The origin of this receptor is a woman in her twenties or thirties with Graves disease. The sequencing used peripheral blood mononuclear cells (PBMCs), collected at new diagnosis, from a patient treated with antithyroid drugs. The chain carries TRBV2 and TRBJ2-1; D gene unclear. CDR3 loop: CASSDALTGVNNEQFF. The CDR3 DNA reads as TGTGCCAGCAGTGATGCTTTGACTGGGGTCAACAATGAGCAGTTCTTC.